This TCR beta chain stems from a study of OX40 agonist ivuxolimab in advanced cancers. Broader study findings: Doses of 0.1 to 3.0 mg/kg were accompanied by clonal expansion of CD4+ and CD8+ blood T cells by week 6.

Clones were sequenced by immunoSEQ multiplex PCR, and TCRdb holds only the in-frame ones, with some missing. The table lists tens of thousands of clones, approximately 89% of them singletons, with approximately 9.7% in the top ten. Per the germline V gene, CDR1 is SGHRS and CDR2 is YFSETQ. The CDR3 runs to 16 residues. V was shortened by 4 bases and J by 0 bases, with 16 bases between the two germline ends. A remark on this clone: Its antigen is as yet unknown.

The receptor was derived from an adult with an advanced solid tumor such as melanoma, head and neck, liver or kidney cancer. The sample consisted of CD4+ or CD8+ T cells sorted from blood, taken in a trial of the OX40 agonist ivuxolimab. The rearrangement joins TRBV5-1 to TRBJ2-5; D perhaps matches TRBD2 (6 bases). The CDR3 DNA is TGCGCCAGCAGCCCCGCCCTAGGGACTGACCAAGAGACCCAGTACTTC. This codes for CASSPALGTDQETQYF.